This T cell receptor beta chain was obtained from a study of CD8 T cells in Susac syndrome. The RNA, about 0.5 to 1 ug, was put through reverse transcription using random hexamers. In TCRdb, the immunoSEQ multiplex PCR reads were re-called with MiXCR into one record per CDR3 protein. Among roughly 190,000 distinct CDR3 sequences, roughly 94% were seen once, and the ten largest hold 0.1%. The origin of this receptor is a human donor in good health. What was sequenced was CD4+ T cells from PBMCs.

In DNA, the CDR3 is TGTGCCAGCAGCTTACCGGGACTAGCGACAGATACGCAGTATTTT. The encoded protein is CASSLPGLATDTQYF. This rearrangement joins TRBV7-2 to TRBJ2-3, with TRBD2 identical over 10 bases. The CDR3 has 15 amino acids. The germline V gene has CDR1 SGHTA and CDR2 FQGNSA. V lost 2 bases, J lost 3 bases, and 2 bases stayed unmatched.